The rows below give T cell receptor beta chains drawn from one sample of a study of T cell responses to AZD1222 COVID-19 vaccine. The table came from immunoSEQ multiplex PCR; TCRdb's copy has only in-frame clones and leaves some out. The table has over 100,000 clones, roughly 90% seen once. The sample consisted of peripheral blood, taken on day 0 of AZD1222 vaccination. The receptors come from an adult in good health. Both conserved end residues are part of each CDR3. Fields, in order: J gene, V gene, clone size, CDR3 protein. Size is omitted from some rows. Given values are once, few, many or a class for expanded clones.

>TRBJ1-2|TRBV12-3/TRBV12-4|NA
CASSTSTGYGYTF
>TRBJ1-1|TRBV19|NA
CASRRFGGSNTEAFF
>TRBJ1-3|TRBV7-8|NA
CASSRGLGRGNTIYF
>TRBJ2-7|TRBV4-3|NA
CASSLHRGPSYEQYF
>TRBJ1-6|TRBV18|NA
CASSPPGQGANSPLHF
>TRBJ1-1|TRBV7-6|once
CASSSQDRATEAFF
>TRBJ1-3|TRBV12-3/TRBV12-4|NA
CASSLARVVATF
>TRBJ2-2|TRBV7-3|NA
CASSQLALNTGELFF
>TRBJ1-5|TRBV6-2/TRBV6-3|NA
CASSYSYGQPQHF
>TRBJ1-1|TRBV10-2|NA
CASSESQGVGTEAFF